Described below is a single T cell receptor beta chain sequence and its context. This clone was seen a few times. What antigen it recognizes has not been identified. Being a mouse receptor, it is described with mouse gene labels and germline sequences. The CDR3 extends 4 residues past the end of the read, so its final part is completed from the germline J gene. This entry belongs to a study of CD8+ T cells in alopecia areata (dated by TCRdb to 2017 to 2018). Regarding the complete study: Skin from C3H/HeJ donors with spontaneous alopecia (about 6-12 months old) was grafted onto female C3H/HeJ recipients that were roughly 7-11 weeks old. immunoSEQ multiplex PCR using 35 Vbeta forward primers and 13 Jbeta reverse primers was used to amplify TCRbeta CDR3 regions. Scalp clonality was compared across normal scalp (n=4), patchy alopecia areata scalp (n=8), and alopecia totalis/universalis scalp (n=8). Human TCRbeta sequencing covered scalp tissue and sorted CD4+ and CD8+ peripheral blood T cells from patchy and totalis/universalis alopecia areata patients and healthy controls. RNA was extracted with the PAXgene miRNA kit for fixed scalp, the miRNeasy kit for PBMCs, and the RNeasy kit for mouse skin. The study used high-throughput TCRbeta sequencing to examine T cell clonal expansion in alopecia areata, in both the C3H/HeJ mouse model and human patients. General findings and caveats noted by the study authors: TCR sequences shared between patients were less clear than in mice, possibly partly because of HLA diversity in the patient population. Lesional scalp, especially in alopecia totalis/universalis, showed higher clonality and more expanded CD8+ clones than normal scalp, suggesting antigenic drive. Scalp TCR repertoire analysis is complicated because resident alphabeta T cells in normal human skin are also sequenced, whereas mouse skin is dominated by gammadelta T cells.

The junction shows trimming of 0 bases on V and 0 bases on J, plus 8 bases between the germline ends. From the germline V gene (reference sequence), CDR1 is NNHNN and CDR2 is SYGAGS. The CDR3 covers 15 residues, taking in both the cysteine and the phenylalanine. The CDR3 was read in part: 33 bases, with the frame set at base 1. The library came from the immunoSEQ multiplex PCR assay. To provide template for TCR sequencing, every sample had RNA extracted and reverse transcribed into cDNA. First-strand cDNA was synthesized using SuperScript III with a 2:1 mix of oligo-dT and random hexamers. Amplification bias was assessed with a synthetic immune receptor repertoire, and residual bias was removed computationally. Sequencing of the libraries was done on Illumina HiSeq using 60 bp reads that spanned the CDR3 and were read from J toward V. The study's own analysis went as follows. After raw reads were preprocessed to remove errors, the CDR3 was defined following IMGT conventions as running from the conserved cysteine to phenylalanine. Clonality was computed by normalizing Shannon entropy by log2 of the number of productive unique TCRs and subtracting the result from 1. Whether scalp clones were CD4 or CD8 was inferred by matching scalp TCRbeta sequences against CD4 and CD8 repertoires sorted from blood. Entries here come from immuneACCESS through TCRdb and include only in-frame sequences with V and J called. Some clones fail to appear in such tables; in the studies checked, an unresolved V gene covers under half of the shortfall, and the cause of the remainder is unknown. For V, J and clone size, that table is used; D and trimming come from the DNA. In this sample, under 3,500 clones appear, none counted once only. 45% to 60% of the sample goes to the ten largest clones.

The sequencing sample was made of lesional skin. The receptor chain draws on TRBV13-2 and TRBJ2-4; D gene: possibly TRBD1, on 5 matching bases. The sequence was obtained from a C3H/HeJ mouse with alopecia areata. The MHC haplotype carried by mice of this strain is H2-k. For the CDR3, the sequence is CASGDATDSQNTLYF. The CDR3 bases that were read are TGTGCCAGCGGTGATGCGACAGATAGTCAAAAC.